This T cell receptor beta chain was identified during a study of blood T cell repertoires in COVID-19. Study at large: Samples taken during acute and convalescent COVID-19 were collected in the United States, Italy and Spain.

The CDR3 is 15 residues long. Germline lookup yields CDR1 PRHDT and CDR2 FYEKMQ (reference sequence). Trimming removed 5 bases from V and 4 bases from J, with 16 bases in between. Methods used by the authors: For nucleated cells, counts were estimated from reference gene primer amplification. The table came from immunoSEQ multiplex PCR; TCRdb's copy has only in-frame clones and leaves some out. That table furnishes V, J and clone size, whereas the DNA furnished D and trimming. This table holds under 200,000 clones, around nine tenths found once. This rearrangement joins TRBV13 to TRBJ2-3; D perhaps matches TRBD2 (6 bases). The source is a man aged 18-30 years with active or convalescent COVID-19. Sequencing was carried out using peripheral blood. The DNA for the CDR3 is TGTGCCAGCAGCACGCGGACCCAGCGGGCAGATACGCAGTATTTT. It codes for CASSTRTQRADTQYF.